These 20 T cell receptor beta chains share one sample of origin, sequenced in a study of T cells in localized non-small cell lung cancer. Profiled with immunoSEQ multiplex PCR; TCRdb holds only in-frame clones, not every one. The sample lists about 33,000 clones; just under 80% were seen once. This specimen consisted of peripheral blood, obtained before any cancer treatment. These receptor sequences come from a male donor aged 60 or older with stage III squamous cell lung carcinoma.

This chain uses TRBV7-8 with TRBJ2-7; 9 bases fit TRBD1. The CDR3 length is 14 residues. The trim removed 1 base at V and 2 bases at J, leaving 0 bases unmatched. Germline assignment: CDR1 SGHVS and CDR2 FQNEAQ. CDR3 bases: TGTGCCAGCAGCTTAGGGACAGGGGCCTACGAGCAGTACTTC. Encoded protein: CASSLGTGAYEQYF.

V gene TRBV5-1 combines with J gene TRBJ2-2; 8 bases match TRBD1. Trimming removed 3 bases from V and 6 bases from J; junction bases left unmatched: 4. CDR3 size: 14 residues. Germline V gene sequence: CDR1 SGHRS, CDR2 YFSETQ. The CDR3 nucleotides read TGCGCCAGCAGCTGGGGACAGGAGGCCGGGGAGCTGTTTTTT. It is translated as CASSWGQEAGELFF.

The genes are TRBV28 and TRBJ1-2; no firm D call. Germline V gene sequence: CDR1 MDHEN, CDR2 SYDVKM. The CDR3 consists of 12 residues. V lost 3 bases, J lost 4 bases, and 6 bases lay in between. CDR3 amino acids: CASSFYAYGYTF. CDR3 DNA sequence: TGTGCCAGCAGTTTTTATGCCTATGGCTACACCTTC.

CDR3 nucleotides: TGTGCCAGCAGCTTTTCAGATAGCGGTCCCTACGAGCAGTACTTC. This codes for CASSFSDSGPYEQYF. V gene TRBV11-2 combines with J gene TRBJ2-7; D might be TRBD2 (6 bases). Germline values: CDR1 SGHAT, CDR2 FQNNGV. V was trimmed by 3 bases and J by 2 bases, leaving 14 bases between them. CDR3 length: 15 amino acids.

The chain uses TRBV30 and TRBJ1-2; no clear D. V shed 5 bases and J shed 4 bases, with 11 bases lying between them. The CDR3 has 12 amino acids. The V gene's germline CDR1 is GTSNPN and CDR2 SVGIG (reference sequence). The CDR3, as DNA: TGTGCCTGGTGGGAGTTGGTCTATGGCTACACCTTC. This translates into CAWWELVYGYTF.

CDR3 coding DNA: TGTGCCAGCAGCTTTGGGGATCGGTCACCCCTCCACTTT. It specifies CASSFGDRSPLHF. The chain couples TRBV5-5 to TRBJ1-6; D ambiguous. Germline loops: CDR1 SGHKS, CDR2 YYEKEE (reference sequence). The CDR3 is 13 residues long. Trimming removed 2 bases at V and 10 bases at J, with 10 bases between.

The genes are TRBV6-5 and TRBJ2-7; 9 bases align to TRBD1. V shed 5 bases and J 6 bases; nucleotides not matched to a gene: 8. CDR1 is MNHEY and CDR2 is SVGAGI in the germline V gene. The CDR3 covers 14 residues. Written as DNA, the CDR3 is TGTGCCAGCAGTGCACGACAGGGGGTAGGCGAGCAGTACTTC. Encoded protein: CASSARQGVGEQYF.

The chain is built from TRBV4-3 and TRBJ1-1, with a weak D call TRBD1 (5 bases). Germline lookup yields CDR1 LGHNA and CDR2 YSLEER. Trimming removed 0 bases from V and 1 base from J, with 15 bases in between. This CDR3 is built from 17 residues. This chain's CDR3 is CASSQDGGGSKNTEAFF. The DNA for the CDR3 is TGCGCCAGCAGCCAAGATGGGGGGGGGTCGAAGAACACTGAAGCTTTCTTT.

The chain combines TRBV6-5 with TRBJ2-7; 7 nucleotides line up with TRBD1. V was clipped by 0 bases and J by 0 bases; unmatched bases: 2. Germline loops: CDR1 MNHEY, CDR2 SVGAGI. CDR3 length equals 15 residues. The CDR3, as DNA: TGTGCCAGCAGTTACTCAGGGGGCAGCTCCTACGAGCAGTACTTC. It is translated as CASSYSGGSSYEQYF.

Here the CDR3 reads CASSKDRANQPQHF. The CDR3 DNA reads as TGTGCCAGCAGCAAAGACAGGGCCAATCAGCCCCAGCATTTT. V and J are TRBV28 and TRBJ1-5, with 7 bases matching TRBD1. CDR3 length: 14 residues. Germline lookup yields CDR1 MDHEN and CDR2 SYDVKM. The ends lost 6 bases at V and 3 bases at J; junction bases unmatched: 5.

CDR3 coding DNA: TGCAGCGTGACCGGGACTAGCAGACAAGAGACCCAGTACTTC. Translation gives CSVTGTSRQETQYF. The chain couples TRBV29-1 to TRBJ2-5, with 9 nucleotides matching TRBD2. Germline V gene data show CDR1 as SQVTM and CDR2 as ANQGSEA. Losses at the gene ends were 6 bases for V and 2 bases for J; bases not matched to a gene: 7. The length of the CDR3 is 14 residues.

The chain uses TRBV19 and TRBJ2-7; 11 bases fit TRBD1. V shed 5 bases and J 3 bases; nucleotides not matched to a gene: 6. The CDR3 loop spans 15 amino acids. Germline CDR1 LNHDA, CDR2 SQIVND (reference sequence). CDR3 loop: CASSDGTGGIYEQYF. CDR3 nucleotide sequence: TGTGCCAGTAGTGACGGGACAGGGGGAATCTACGAGCAGTACTTC.

The chain's CDR3 is CASSRRGDQPQHF. The CDR3 DNA reads TGTGCCAGCAGCCGTAGGGGGGATCAGCCCCAGCATTTT. The gene calls are TRBV4-2 and TRBJ1-5; maybe TRBD1 (6 bases). The germline V gene encodes CDR1 LGHNA and CDR2 YNFKEQ. Trimming left V 4 bases short and J 5 bases short, with 9 bases between. The CDR3 loop spans 13 amino acids.

This clone is medium-sized (0.01 to 0.1%) by share. This rearrangement joins TRBV6-1 to TRBJ1-5, with no clear D. Germline V gene sequence: CDR1 MNHNS, CDR2 SASEGT. CDR3 size: 15 residues. The germline V and J ends were trimmed by 4 bases and 5 bases, with 15 bases remaining between them. The CDR3 DNA follows: TGTGCCAGCAGTGTTTATAACTCGGCGGATCAGCCCCAGCATTTT. This encodes CASSVYNSADQPQHF.

The rearrangement joins TRBV28 to TRBJ1-5; tentative D call: TRBD1 (5 bases). CDR3 length: 14 amino acids. Germline V CDR1 and CDR2: MDHEN, SYDVKM. V lost 3 bases, J lost 1 base, and 7 bases lay in between. Here the CDR3 reads CASSLAGSNQPQHF. CDR3 coding DNA: TGTGCCAGCAGTTTGGCAGGGAGCAATCAGCCCCAGCATTTT. The entire variable domain, with the rest obtained from reference TRBV28 and TRBJ1-5, is as follows: DVKVTQSSRYLVKRTGEKVFLECVQDMDHENMFWYRQDPGLGLRLIYFSYDVKMKEKGDIPEGYSVSREKKERFSLILESASTNQTSMYLCASSLAGSNQPQHFGDGTRLSIL.

V gene TRBV6-1 combines with J gene TRBJ1-1; 8 bases agree with TRBD1. Trimming cost V 8 bases and J 8 bases; bases outside gene matches: 7. The CDR3 length is 12 residues. The V gene's germline CDR1 is MNHNS and CDR2 SASEGT. CDR3 nucleotide sequence: TGTGCCAGCGCGGCAGGGGGCTTAGAAGCTTTCTTT. Its protein is CASAAGGLEAFF.

This rearrangement joins TRBV30 to TRBJ2-5; TRBD1 matches at 7 bases. The CDR3 covers 15 residues. V was pared by 4 bases and J by 1 base, with 9 bases of the junction left unmatched. Germline loops: CDR1 GTSNPN, CDR2 SVGIG (reference sequence). The CDR3 region is CAWTGGVFAQETQYF. The CDR3 nucleotides read TGTGCCTGGACAGGGGGAGTTTTTGCCCAAGAGACCCAGTACTTC.

The chain employs TRBV6-5 and TRBJ1-5; D gene ambiguous. Between the trimmed V and J ends, which lost 5 bases and 9 bases, there was a span of 14 bases. This CDR3 has 13 amino acids. Germline CDR1 reads MNHEY; CDR2 reads SVGAGI. The CDR3 DNA sequence: TGTGCCAGCAGTCTCACGGTTTTAGGGCCCCAGCATTTT. This encodes CASSLTVLGPQHF.

The V and J genes are TRBV6-6 and TRBJ2-1, with a tentative D call TRBD1 (6 bases). V lost 0 bases to trimming and J lost 13 bases, with 13 bases between them. This CDR3 contains 13 residues. Germline-derived CDR1 and CDR2 are MNHNY and SVGAGI (reference sequence). CDR3 in DNA: TGTGCCAGCAGTTACTCGAACGGCAGGGGACAGTTCTTC. It codes for CASSYSNGRGQFF.

This clone is deemed medium-sized. The genes are TRBV5-1 and TRBJ1-6; the D is unclear. The CDR3 runs to 16 residues. The germline V gene has CDR1 SGHRS and CDR2 YFSETQ. V lost 0 bases and J 2 bases, leaving 9 bases between the germline ends. CDR3 region: CASSLGDNAYNSPLHF. The CDR3 nucleotides are TGCGCCAGCAGCTTGGGAGACAACGCCTATAATTCACCCCTCCACTTT.